This paragraph reports one T cell receptor (beta chain). Its matching antigen is unknown. This entry comes from a study of shared clonotypes between healthy human individuals. Germline V gene sequence: CDR1 MNHNS, CDR2 SASEGT. CDR3 length: 14 amino acids. Trimming shortened V by 9 bases and J by 0 bases, and 12 bases separated the two germline ends. Each PCR replicate from the sorted subsets contained approximately 0.2 ug DNA, which is around 30,000 T cell genomes. Repertoires were generated with immunoSEQ multiplex PCR, while TCRdb's copy carries only in-frame clones and drops some. The sample shows about 1 million clones, about three quarters of them seen only once. General study results and limits: Generation probabilities of non-shared clonotypes were lower (relative to those shared by all four donors). On the whole, naive subsets had larger estimated richness than memory subsets had.

This clonotype was obtained from a man aged 18 to 29 in good health. The sequencing input was memory CD4+ T cells sorted from blood. The subset denotes: CD45RA-negative fraction. The chain links TRBV6-1 to TRBJ1-3; D may be TRBD1 (5 bases). CDR3 loop: CASQGLYSGNTIYF. DNA of the CDR3: TGTGCCAGTCAGGGACTTTACTCTGGAAACACCATATATTTT.